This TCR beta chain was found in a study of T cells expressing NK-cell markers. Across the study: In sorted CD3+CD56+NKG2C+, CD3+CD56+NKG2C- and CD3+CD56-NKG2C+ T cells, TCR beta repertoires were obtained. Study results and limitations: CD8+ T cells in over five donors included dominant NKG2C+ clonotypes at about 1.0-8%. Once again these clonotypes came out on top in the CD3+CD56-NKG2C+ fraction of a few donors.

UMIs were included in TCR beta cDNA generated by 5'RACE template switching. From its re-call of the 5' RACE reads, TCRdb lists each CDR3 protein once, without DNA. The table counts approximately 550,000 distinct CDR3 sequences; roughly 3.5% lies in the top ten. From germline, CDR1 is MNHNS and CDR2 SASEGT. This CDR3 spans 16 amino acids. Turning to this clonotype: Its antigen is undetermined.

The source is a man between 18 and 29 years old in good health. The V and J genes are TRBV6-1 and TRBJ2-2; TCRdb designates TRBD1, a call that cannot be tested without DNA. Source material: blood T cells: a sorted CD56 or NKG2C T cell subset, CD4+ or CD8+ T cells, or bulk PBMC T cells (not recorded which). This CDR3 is CASSAQGARNTGELFF.